Listed below are T cell receptor beta chains from one sample, sequenced in a study of T cells in localized non-small cell lung cancer. Generated by immunoSEQ multiplex PCR, the TCRdb table keeps only in-frame clones and is missing some. The sample shows about 3,100 clones, around 25% of them seen only once. This material consisted of normal lung tissue next to the tumor, taken before any cancer treatment. These receptors all stem from a male donor aged 60 or older with stage II lung adenocarcinoma. Each CDR3 is given with its conserved first and last residue. The D gene is left open where the match is weak.

d_call j_call v_call cdr3_aa
. TRBJ1-3 TRBV11-3 CASSPRDGNSGNTIYF
. TRBJ2-7 TRBV10-2 CATRRDSGIEQYF
TRBD1 TRBJ2-1 TRBV5-1 CASSLGDRGSSYNEQFF
. TRBJ2-3 TRBV11-3 CASSPRGSVGGTDTQYF
TRBD1 TRBJ1-6 TRBV30 CAWSRDSYSPLHF
TRBD1 TRBJ2-2 TRBV19 CASSGSDRPNTGELFF
. TRBJ1-1 TRBV11-3 CASSLTLLNTEAFF
. TRBJ2-7 TRBV18 CASSRRDTEYEQYF
. TRBJ1-3 TRBV6-8 CAISGGVGDTIYF
. TRBJ2-2 TRBV11-3 CASRTRGRGDTGELFF
. TRBJ1-4 TRBV11-3 CASSLVGGALHPKLFF
. TRBJ2-1 TRBV14 CASSQDLREWDEQFF
. TRBJ1-2 TRBV18 CASSPPIEALNYGYTF
. TRBJ2-7 TRBV11-3 CASSPNRTATYEQYF
. TRBJ2-7 TRBV25-1 CASSEYAGGRYEQYF
. TRBJ2-1 TRBV19 CASSRGRNRNEQFF
TRBD1 TRBJ2-7 TRBV10-2 CASSGQGGEQYF
. TRBJ2-5 TRBV6-8 CASSYLDSYQETQYF
TRBD1 TRBJ1-5 TRBV28 CASSLIGTGGLLSNQPQHF
. TRBJ1-1 TRBV9 CASSVGAVTEAFF
. TRBJ1-1 TRBV11-3 CASSLVNSQNTEAFF
TRBD2 TRBJ2-1 TRBV28 CASSTQGGRISNEQFF
TRBD1 TRBJ2-7 TRBV19 CASKGAGQAYEQYF
TRBD1 TRBJ2-1 TRBV28 CASRTGGWGNEQFF
. TRBJ2-5 TRBV6-8 CASSGYIGRGETQYF
TRBD2 TRBJ2-3 TRBV11-3 CASRPIAGGPPDTQYF
. TRBJ1-4 TRBV6-8 CASSSPGTLSYEKLFF
. TRBJ2-5 TRBV30 CAWSGGTQETQYF
. TRBJ2-7 TRBV6-8 CASSRTPGASSYEQYF
TRBD2 TRBJ2-3 TRBV4-1 CASSQEGGARTDTQYF
TRBD2 TRBJ2-7 TRBV6-8 CASSDRSSGSYEQYF
. TRBJ1-4 TRBV19 CASRRQAYATNEKLFF
TRBD1 TRBJ2-1 TRBV28 CASSLSRGTAFGEQFF
. TRBJ1-2 TRBV11-3 CASSSTLTGNYGYTF
TRBD2 TRBJ2-7 TRBV28 CASSLALAGVKEQYF
. TRBJ1-4 TRBV7-5 CASSLTGTYNEKLFF
. TRBJ2-7 TRBV23-1 CASSLEQGPSYEQYF
. TRBJ1-3 TRBV6-8 CASSPSTGNLGNTIYF
TRBD2 TRBJ2-1 TRBV6-7 CASQRGNEQFF
. TRBJ2-7 TRBV6-8 CASSYGPGGSYEQYF
TRBD1 TRBJ2-7 TRBV5-1 CASSPTGTEGEQYF
TRBD1 TRBJ2-7 TRBV11-3 CASGVQGASYEQYF
. TRBJ1-5 TRBV11-3 CASSPGRVNQPQHF
. TRBJ2-1 TRBV10-3 CAISESGSNEQFF
TRBD1 TRBJ1-5 TRBV6-8 CASVDYTGGNQPQHF
. TRBJ2-2 TRBV7-1 CASSYRRGGELFF
. TRBJ1-5 TRBV6-7 CASSYRAGNQPQHF
TRBD1 TRBJ1-5 TRBV6-8 CASTGGRDQPQHF
TRBD1 TRBJ2-7 TRBV11-3 CASSHWDRTYEQYF
. TRBJ2-1 TRBV6-8 CASSATYTGLIHNEQFF
. TRBJ1-1 TRBV6-8 CASNQRGWAEAFF
TRBD1 TRBJ1-5 TRBV6-8 CASIKDRVPNQPQHF
TRBD2 TRBJ2-5 TRBV6-8 CASSIKRGGGVAQYF
. TRBJ1-2 TRBV19 CASSMRMGQGNGYTF
. TRBJ2-3 TRBV11-3 CASSQTRHTDTQYF
. TRBJ1-3 TRBV6-8 CASRGSGNTIYF
. TRBJ1-1 TRBV6-8 CASSYEQDTEAFF
TRBD2 TRBJ2-2 TRBV5-1 CASSSVLRLWRGDTGELFF
. TRBJ2-7 TRBV29-1 CSVLDFPEGDDEQYF